The text below deals with one T cell receptor (beta chain). In this sample, this clone turned up once. Which antigen it targets is not known. No much larger clone exists at a distance of one base, and base qualities are not known. The sample originates from a study of cytomegalovirus exposure and HLA in healthy donors (dated by TCRdb to the late 2010s). In terms of the full investigation: In an earlier analysis of several hundred of the donors, approximately 300 Gb of sequence data and some 100 million unique TCR beta sequences from roughly 200 million T cells were reported. An early release that covered about 640 HLA-typed donors contained approximately 290 gigabases of sequencing data and tens of millions of unique TCR sequences. Of the roughly 400 genotyped donors, about 84% fell in the genetic ancestry cluster associated with self-reported Caucasian donors. The aim of the study was to test whether cataloging public T cell receptors could identify signatures of past pathogen exposure. The study profiled the T cell repertoires of hundreds of subjects by immunosequencing and related them to cytomegalovirus serostatus. In addition to the first cohort of 650 to 800 subjects, a separate validation cohort of approximately 110 different subjects was used. The study combined high-throughput TCR immunosequencing, statistical association of individual TCRs with disease status, and machine learning to predict cytomegalovirus infection status. In a later analysis, previously published TCR beta repertoires from several hundred donors were re-analyzed and high-resolution HLA genotyping was added so that TCR occurrence patterns could be studied. Rather than drawing on any new phenotypic data, the later analysis identified candidate immune exposures from TCR beta sequences and the way those sequences occurred across donors. An earlier analysis of 587 of the donors applied high-throughput TCR beta sequencing to assess whether each TCR beta V gene segment acted as functional or pseudogenic. Alongside the repertoire data, information on donor age, sex, ethnicity and CMV serostatus was compiled. In a later genetic analysis, genome-wide SNP genotypes for about 55% of the roughly 700 donors were used, and that subset was treated as a discovery cohort. Every discovery cohort repertoire had been produced on one sequencing platform. HLA typing included class I and class II loci at four-digit resolution. Typing coverage varied by locus: roughly 629-640 donors for A, B, C, DRB1 and DQB1; approximately 560 for DQA1; over 600 for DPA1; around 450 for DPB1. A handful of DR-DQ haplotypes were treated as single units for association and clustering because of strong linkage in the cohort. Among roughly 400 genotyped donors of the cohort, an average of roughly 240,000 unique TCR beta nucleotide sequences were sequenced per donor, about a sixth of them non-productive. What the study reported, not specific to this receptor: In vitro tests confirmed that three of the cytomegalovirus-associated TCR beta chains recognize cytomegalovirus antigens. Sequencing depth was assumed to be roughly uniform across donors in the presence/absence analyses, though that assumption may not hold. Most TCR sequences were observed very rarely across donors, whereas some public TCRs were present in many individuals. Linkage disequilibrium might explain the correlated functional status among segregating V segments, but an unknown experimental factor could not be ruled out. Approximately 16 rarely observed V segments, including chromosome 9 orphons, were excluded from the earlier analysis of several hundred of the donors because counts were too low. Some IMGT-functional V segments, including TRBV6-2 and TRBV6-3, could not be told apart with the 87-base-pair reads, so those segments were excluded. At a false discovery rate of 0.05, a later analysis linked around 17,000 TCR beta sequences to specific HLA alleles. In an earlier analysis of 587 of the donors, most TCR beta V segments appeared in productive rearrangements about 90% or about 30% of the time, broadly matching IMGT annotations. A later genetic analysis associated a missense DCLRE1C variant with V-gene and J-gene trimming of TCR beta chains, and an independent cohort replicated the association. The authors suggested that the approach could potentially be generalized to other disease states and immunological phenotypes. A cluster of highly shared sequence variants was judged likely to represent a technical artifact of the sequencing pipeline. In a later analysis, HLA-associated TCR beta chains were found to be more clonally expanded and to have lower generation probabilities than equally common non-associated chains. Cytomegalovirus status was reported to be diagnosed by the classifier with high specificity and sensitivity in both the original and validation cohorts. A later analysis reported that several top co-occurrence clusters appeared linked to parvovirus B19, influenza, CMV and Epstein-Barr virus. Compared with the approximately 670-donor mean, donors in an Asian-associated ancestry cluster had fewer N-insertions in productive TCRs, according to a later genetic analysis. When HLA alleles, especially DR and DQ, strongly co-occurred, attributing TCR associations to individual alleles was difficult. Most CMV-associated TCR beta chains appeared to be HLA-restricted in a later analysis, and the HLA associations seemed to be driven largely by CMV exposure. According to a later analysis, TCR association rates differed among HLA loci, with DRB1 alleles showing the most associated TCRs and HLA-C alleles showing the fewest. HLA typing was unavailable for some donors at each locus, so association tests used only the typed subset. A further reported finding was that TCR beta sequences accurately predicted the HLA-A and HLA-B alleles for most subjects in the first cohort. This cohort had only TCR beta chains sequenced, and the lack of alpha or paired-chain data limited which features could be detected. For the cohort, immune exposure information was limited to CMV serostatus. In the study, about 150 TCR beta chains were listed as associated with cytomegalovirus.

Spanning cysteine to phenylalanine, the CDR3 consists of 13 amino acids. Just the 39-base CDR3 DNA is kept, in frame starting at base 1. CDR1 MGHDK and CDR2 SYGVNS are derived from the germline V gene. Trimming at the junction amounts to 0 bases on V and 10 bases on J, and the germline ends lie 12 bases apart. The cohort was made up of hundreds of healthy bone marrow donors. At the time of sampling, all cohort members were nominally healthy, though unrecorded immune exposures were likely present. The donor was CMV seronegative and was included in the group of approximately 350 seronegative cohort members. A peripheral blood sample was provided by each donor, and peripheral blood mononuclear cells were used for TCR beta sequencing. Genomic DNA extraction from the blood cell samples was performed with the Qiagen DNeasy Blood Extraction Kit. The library was prepared using the immunoSEQ multiplex PCR assay. For the multiplex PCR, a mixture combining 60 forward primers for TCR Vbeta segments and 13 reverse primers for TCR Jbeta segments was used. The CDR3 region of rearranged TCR beta genes was amplified from genomic DNA with a multiplex PCR assay. Amplified TCR beta libraries were sequenced as 87-base-pair reads on the Illumina HiSeq System. Turning to the authors' computational methods: A later analysis tallied tens of millions of unique TCR beta chains across the approximately 670 repertoires, and about 12 million of those chains were shared by two or more donors. Raw reads were error-corrected and collapsed into unique sequences by a nearest-neighbor algorithm in which closely related sequences were merged to remove PCR and sequencing errors. CDR3 sequences were aligned to IMGT reference sequences to assign V, D and J gene segments. For a sequence to be retained, a match of at least six nucleotides to both a V gene segment and a J gene segment was required. Rearrangements were classified as productive when the CDR3 lacked stop codons and remained in frame with V and J, and all other rearrangements were classified as non-productive. CDR3 was defined according to IMGT convention as the region running from the second conserved V-encoded cysteine to the conserved J-encoded phenylalanine. Sequences without an unambiguous match to a single V gene segment were excluded from the earlier analysis of 450 to 650 of the donors. In an earlier analysis of a few hundred of the donors, a V segment was called functional when productive rearrangements were above 56.7%, and segregating when the standard deviation between donors exceeded 5%. A statistical classification framework was developed to diagnose cytomegalovirus status using the catalog of TCR beta chain sequences. A later analysis assigned V and J genes by comparing TCR nucleotide sequences with IMGT/GENE-DB human TR gene sequences. The TCRdist pipeline was used in a later analysis to assign CDR3 sequences and most-parsimonious VDJ recombination scenarios. In a later analysis, each TCR beta chain was defined by its CDR3 amino acid sequence together with its V-gene family, and reads lacking a unique V-gene family were excluded. To address suspected cross-contamination and a sequencing artifact, a later analysis removed roughly 640 highly shared, low-generation-probability nucleotide sequences. In a later analysis, a clonal expansion index was calculated for each public chain from normalized within-repertoire ranks of inferred template counts. In a later analysis, generation probabilities were computed with a VDJ recombination model fitted to out-of-frame rearrangements, and the resulting probabilities were checked against IGoR. Hypergeometric tests were used in a later analysis to score TCR-TCR, TCR-HLA and TCR-CMV co-occurrence, with a repertoire-size bias correction applied to the TCR pairs. To estimate false discovery rates, a later analysis permuted the HLA or CMV assignments 20 times. A later analysis grouped co-occurring TCRs with DBSCAN, adding TCRdist sequence similarity when clustering within HLA-allele-positive subsets. Repertoires with fewer than 30,000 or more than 120,000 public chains were left out of co-occurrence clustering, as were five repertoires with anomalous nucleotide sharing. In its TCRdb copy, this immuneACCESS table keeps in-frame sequences only and misses some clones. Where compared with another copy, unresolved V genes explain less than half of these, and the others have no known cause. That table is the source of V, J and clone size, and D and trimming were worked out from the DNA. The sample includes 100,000 or so clones, with less than 85% observed a single time. The top ten clones comprise about 2% of the sample.

Sequenced input: PBMCs. The chain uses TRBV25-1 and TRBJ1-2; the D gene is unclear. This TCR came from a man between 18 and 35 years old in good health and CMV-seronegative. The CDR3 protein is CASSEYTQVSYTF. The base sequence is TGTGCCAGCAGTGAATATACGCAGGTCTCCTACACCTTC.